A selection of T cell receptor beta chains follows, all from one sample in a study of spatial heterogeneity in lung cancer. TCRdb re-analysed the 5' RACE reads in MiXCR, keeping a single row per CDR3 protein. The sample lists 90,000 to 95,000 distinct CDR3 sequences; approximately 12% were seen once. The starting material was PBMCs, obtained at surgery. These receptors originate from a male donor with early-stage non-small cell lung cancer. Each CDR3 is given with its conserved first and last residue. Each record gives: V gene, clone size, D gene, J gene, CDR3 DNA, CDR3 protein. A D gene is named only where the DNA matches it firmly. Size is omitted from some rows. Given values are once, few, many or a class for expanded clones.

>TRBV7-9|NA|NA|TRBJ2-6
NA
CTSSRLGFSGQGSSGANVLTF
>TRBV3-2|few|NA|TRBJ2-1
TGTGCCAGCAGCCAAGATAGGCCTGCGGGGGACCAGTTCTTC
CASSQDRPAGDQFF
>TRBV5-1|few|NA|TRBJ2-5
TGCGCCAGCAGCTGGACTTCAGGGAAGGAGACCCAGTACTTC
CASSWTSGKETQYF
>TRBV20-1|NA|NA|TRBJ2-7
TGCAGTGCCGGGGCGGCTGTCTCCTACGAGCAGTACTTC
CSAGAAVSYEQYF
>TRBV7-2|few|NA|TRBJ1-6
TGTGCCAGCAGCTTACGAGACAGTTCACCCCTCCACTTT
CASSLRDSSPLHF
>TRBV20-1|NA|TRBD2|TRBJ2-3
TGCAGTGCTATAGATGCGCGGGGGGTAGATACGCAGTATTTT
CSAIDARGVDTQYF
>TRBV6-1|NA|NA|TRBJ1-2
TGTGCCAGCAGTTTAACGGACGGGGTTATCGATGGCTACACCTTC
CASSLTDGVIDGYTF
>TRBV7-2|few|NA|TRBJ2-6
TGTGCCAGCAGCTTCGAGGCGTCTGGGGCCAACGTCCTGACTTTC
CASSFEASGANVLTF
>TRBV7-3|few|NA|TRBJ2-5
TGTGCCAGCAGCTTAACCGGGAGCCCCGGGGAGACCCAGTACTTC
CASSLTGSPGETQYF
>TRBV7-9|NA|NA|TRBJ1-3
TGTGCCAGCACCATAGAGGGGACGGCCGGAAACACCATATATTTT
CASTIEGTAGNTIYF
>TRBV29-1|NA|TRBD2|TRBJ2-3
TGCAGCGTATATACCGGGACTAGCGGGACACTCAGCCATTTT
CSVYTGTSGTLSHF
>TRBV6-5|NA|NA|TRBJ1-1
TGTGCCAGCAGCACTGGGGGGGGCCCCACTGAAGCTTTCTTT
CASSTGGGPTEAFF
>TRBV30|NA|NA|TRBJ2-7
TGTGCCTGTGAGGGGTCCTACGAGCAGTACTTC
CACEGSYEQYF
>TRBV24-1|many|NA|TRBJ2-5
TGTGCCACCAGTGGTGACGGGCAAGAGACCCAGTACTTC
CATSGDGQETQYF
>TRBV20-1|NA|NA|TRBJ2-7
TGCAGTGCTAGGCGACCGGGAGACCTCGAGCAGTACTTC
CSARRPGDLEQYF
>TRBV6-2/TRBV6-3|NA|TRBD1|TRBJ2-3
TGTGCCAGCAGTTACTTGGGACAGGGGGCGTATACGCAGTATTTT
CASSYLGQGAYTQYF
>TRBV10-2|few|TRBD1|TRBJ2-5
TGCGCCAGCAGCGCAGGGGGCCAAGAGACCCAGTACTTC
CASSAGGQETQYF
>TRBV7-8|few|TRBD1|TRBJ2-3
TGTGCCAGCAGCACAAGGACAGGGGCGGCCCAAATTACCAGCACAGATACGCAGTATTTT
CASSTRTGAAQITSTDTQYF
>TRBV15|many|TRBD1|TRBJ2-7
TGTGCCACCAGCAGGTATGGACAGGAGTCCTACGAGCAGTACTTC
CATSRYGQESYEQYF
>TRBV24-1|few|NA|TRBJ2-3
TGTGCCACCAGTGATTTAGTTATGGTGTATTTT
CATSDLVMVYF
>TRBV2|few|TRBD1|TRBJ2-3
TGTGCCAGCAGTGGTCAGGGGGTCGATGGGGATACGCAGTATTTT
CASSGQGVDGDTQYF
>TRBV9|NA|NA|TRBJ2-1
TGTGCCAGCAGCGTAGCTTTATCCAGCCCTGAGCAGTTCTTC
CASSVALSSPEQFF
>TRBV7-2|few|NA|TRBJ1-5
TGTGCCAGCAGCTTGGGCGAAGCCGCGGGGCCCCAGCATTTT
CASSLGEAAGPQHF
>TRBV6-2/TRBV6-3|NA|NA|TRBJ2-2
TGTGCCAGCAGGAACACCGGGGAGCTGTTTTTT
CASRNTGELFF
>TRBV15|NA|TRBD1|TRBJ2-3
TGTGCCACCAGCAGGGCAGGACAGGACACAGATACGCAGTATTTT
CATSRAGQDTDTQYF